A selection of T cell receptor beta chains follows, all from one sample in a study of T cells in Graves' hyperthyroidism and ophthalmopathy. From the multiplex PCR reads, TCRdb called clonotypes with MiXCR, one entry per CDR3 protein. The table has about 180,000 distinct CDR3 sequences, around 15% seen once. The material sequenced was blood. These receptor sequences come from a woman aged 45-60 years with Graves' hyperthyroidism. Each CDR3 is given with its conserved first and last residue. Each record gives: D gene, V gene, clone size, J gene, CDR3 protein, CDR3 DNA. A D gene is named only where the DNA matches it firmly. Only some rows state a clone size, as once, few, many or a class for expanded clones.

D: .; V: TRBV19; size: many; J: TRBJ1-1; CDR3: CASIDVKAMNTEAFF; DNA: TGTGCCAGTATCGACGTGAAGGCCATGAACACTGAAGCTTTCTTT
D: TRBD1; V: TRBV18; size: .; J: TRBJ1-1; CDR3: CASSQGAHGTEAFF; DNA: TGTGCCAGCTCACAGGGGGCCCATGGCACTGAAGCTTTCTTT
D: TRBD1; V: TRBV28; size: many; J: TRBJ1-3; CDR3: CASSEDRGDTIYF; DNA: TGTGCCAGCAGCGAGGACAGGGGAGACACCATATATTTT
D: TRBD1; V: TRBV12-3/TRBV12-4; size: many; J: TRBJ2-5; CDR3: CASRLQGSQETQYF; DNA: TGTGCCAGCAGGCTACAGGGGTCGCAAGAGACCCAGTACTTC
D: .; V: TRBV5-1; size: .; J: TRBJ2-7; CDR3: CASSFSAYEQYF; DNA: TGCGCCAGCAGCTTTTCCGCCTACGAGCAGTACTTC
D: TRBD1; V: TRBV2; size: many; J: TRBJ1-1; CDR3: CASRTRGGNTEAFF; DNA: TGTGCCAGCAGGACCAGGGGGGGGAACACTGAAGCTTTCTTT
D: .; V: TRBV7-2; size: .; J: TRBJ2-7; CDR3: CTSSLGPGGEQYF; DNA: TGTACCAGCAGCTTAGGCCCAGGAGGCGAGCAGTACTTC
D: .; V: TRBV19; size: many; J: TRBJ1-2; CDR3: CASSEGSANYGYTF; DNA: TGTGCCAGTAGTGAGGGTTCTGCTAACTATGGCTACACCTTC
D: TRBD2; V: TRBV7-9; size: many; J: TRBJ2-3; CDR3: CASSRLAGKTDTQYF; DNA: TGTGCCAGCAGCCGACTAGCGGGTAAAACAGATACGCAGTATTTT
D: TRBD1; V: TRBV18; size: once; J: TRBJ2-7; CDR3: CASSPPLETGGQYF; DNA: TGTGCCAGCTCACCTCCATTAGAGACAGGGGGGCAGTACTTC
D: .; V: TRBV3-1; size: few; J: TRBJ2-3; CDR3: CASSQDPVVEGFHTDTQYF; DNA: TGTGCCAGCAGCCAAGATCCGGTTGTAGAGGGGTTCCACACAGATACGCAGTATTTT
D: .; V: TRBV7-9; size: many; J: TRBJ1-6; CDR3: CASSFDNSPLHF; DNA: TGTGCCAGCAGCTTCGATAATTCACCCCTCCACTTT
D: .; V: TRBV15; size: .; J: TRBJ2-3; CDR3: CATSRDTQYF; DNA: TGTGCCACCAGCAGAGATACGCAGTATTTT
D: .; V: TRBV7-9; size: many; J: TRBJ1-1; CDR3: CASSLGAGPTEAFF; DNA: TGTGCCAGCAGCTTAGGGGCAGGGCCCACTGAAGCTTTCTTT
D: .; V: TRBV11-2; size: many; J: TRBJ2-5; CDR3: CASSLAVVAETQYF; DNA: TGTGCCAGCAGCTTAGCGGTGGTCGCGGAGACCCAGTACTTC
D: TRBD1; V: TRBV7-9; size: many; J: TRBJ1-1; CDR3: CASSWSRGTAEAFF; DNA: TGTGCCAGCAGCTGGTCTCGGGGGACAGCCGAAGCTTTCTTT
D: TRBD1; V: TRBV6-1; size: many; J: TRBJ1-4; CDR3: CASTYTGGGNEKLFF; DNA: TGTGCCAGCACCTACACAGGGGGAGGCAATGAAAAACTGTTTTTT
D: TRBD2; V: TRBV7-9; size: many; J: TRBJ2-1; CDR3: CASFLLAGGLNEQFF; DNA: TGTGCCAGCTTTCTTCTAGCGGGGGGGCTGAATGAGCAGTTCTTC
D: .; V: TRBV6-5; size: few; J: TRBJ1-5; CDR3: CASSYSPGQPQHF; DNA: TGTGCCAGCAGTTACTCACCAGGTCAGCCCCAGCATTTT
D: .; V: TRBV19; size: .; J: TRBJ2-5; CDR3: CASSIRSGSKTQYF; DNA: TGTGCCAGTAGTATTAGGAGCGGTAGTAAGACCCAGTACTTC
D: .; V: TRBV3-1; size: many; J: TRBJ2-5; CDR3: CASSRRETQYF; DNA: TGTGCCAGCAGCCGGCGAGAGACCCAGTACTTC
D: TRBD2; V: TRBV6-1; size: many; J: TRBJ2-7; CDR3: CASRTSGGFKNEQYF; DNA: TGTGCCAGCAGAACTAGCGGGGGGTTTAAGAACGAGCAGTACTTC
D: .; V: TRBV7-2; size: many; J: TRBJ1-4; CDR3: CAGSLIPTGTTNEKLFF; DNA: TGTGCCGGCAGCTTGATCCCTACAGGGACAACTAATGAAAAACTGTTTTTT
D: .; V: TRBV7-9; size: .; J: TRBJ2-5; CDR3: CASSPPDQETQYF; DNA: TGTGCCAGCAGCCCGCCGGACCAAGAGACCCAGTACTTC
D: .; V: TRBV7-9; size: many; J: TRBJ2-7; CDR3: CASSLSTVTKGPYEQYF; DNA: TGTGCCAGCAGCTTATCGACAGTGACGAAGGGGCCTTACGAGCAGTACTTC
D: .; V: TRBV27; size: many; J: TRBJ1-6; CDR3: CASSFKVGPLHF; DNA: TGTGCCAGCAGTTTTAAGGTGGGACCCCTCCACTTT
D: .; V: TRBV11-2; size: many; J: TRBJ2-3; CDR3: CASSHSGLEGDTQYF; DNA: TGTGCCAGCAGCCATAGCGGACTCGAGGGAGATACGCAGTATTTT
D: TRBD1; V: TRBV19; size: many; J: TRBJ1-6; CDR3: CASWDRVYNSPLHF; DNA: TGTGCCAGCTGGGACAGGGTTTATAATTCACCCCTCCACTTT
D: .; V: TRBV5-1; size: many; J: TRBJ2-7; CDR3: CASSLFGFNEQYF; DNA: TGCGCCAGCAGCTTGTTTGGATTCAACGAGCAGTACTTC
D: TRBD2; V: TRBV6-1; size: many; J: TRBJ2-1; CDR3: CASSEIGIAGGRNEQFF; DNA: TGTGCCAGCAGTGAAATTGGGATAGCGGGGGGGCGGAATGAGCAGTTCTTC
D: .; V: TRBV6-1; size: .; J: TRBJ2-7; CDR3: CAGKRTRQSYEQYF; DNA: TGTGCCGGCAAAAGGACACGGCAATCCTACGAGCAGTACTTC